One T cell receptor (beta chain) is described in this entry. TCRdb keeps only in-frame clones here, not all; method: immunoSEQ multiplex PCR. This table has approximately 29,000 clones, over 85% appearing once. Trimming cost V 4 bases and J 2 bases; bases outside gene matches: 8. Looked up from germline, CDR1 is SGHRS and CDR2 is YFSETQ. The CDR3 is made up of 15 amino acids. The data are from a study of technical replicates of blood from a handful of donors. This clonotype originated in a human donor in good health. Some clones in this sample may be carry-over from other donors' samples. Sequenced sample: PBMCs. The gene calls are TRBV5-1 and TRBJ1-2; 7 positions agree with TRBD1. The CDR3 DNA sequence: TGCGCCAGCAGCACAGGACAGGACGACAACTATGGCTACACCTTC. Residues: CASSTGQDDNYGYTF.